This note documents a single T cell receptor beta chain sequence. Its antigen is still unknown. Germline-derived CDR1 and CDR2 are SGDLS and YYNGEE. V dropped 0 bases and J dropped 0; count of bases not matched to a gene: 5. The CDR3 consists of 17 residues. This specimen belongs to a study of neoadjuvant nivolumab and ipilimumab in lung cancer. Turning to the study itself: Nivolumab 3 mg/kg was given days 1, 15 and 29, plus ipilimumab 1 mg/kg day 1 in combination. Study results and caveats: From pretherapy to surgery, tumor richness and clonality rose with dual therapy. Resected tumors had greater TCR richness and clonality than uninvolved lung. Blood richness before therapy tracked richness in tumors resected after neoadjuvant therapy.

Only in-frame clones appear in the TCRdb table, and some are missing; sequencing was by immunoSEQ multiplex PCR. The data show roughly 18,000 clones, 79% seen once. The source was tumor tissue, collected after neoadjuvant nivolumab, alone or with ipilimumab, at or shortly before surgery. The genes are TRBV9 and TRBJ2-5; 10 nucleotides agree with TRBD2. The TCR was taken from an adult with non-small cell lung cancer. This CDR3 is CASSVALAGPYQETQYF. For the CDR3, the DNA is TGTGCCAGCAGCGTAGCACTAGCGGGGCCGTACCAAGAGACCCAGTACTTC. Full variable domain (outside the CDR3, taken from reference TRBV9 and TRBJ2-5): DSGVTQTPKHLITATGQRVTLRCSPRSGDLSVYWYQQSLDQGLQFLIQYYNGEERAKGNILERFSAQQFPDLHSELNLSSLELGDSALYFCASSVALAGPYQETQYFGPGTRLLVL.